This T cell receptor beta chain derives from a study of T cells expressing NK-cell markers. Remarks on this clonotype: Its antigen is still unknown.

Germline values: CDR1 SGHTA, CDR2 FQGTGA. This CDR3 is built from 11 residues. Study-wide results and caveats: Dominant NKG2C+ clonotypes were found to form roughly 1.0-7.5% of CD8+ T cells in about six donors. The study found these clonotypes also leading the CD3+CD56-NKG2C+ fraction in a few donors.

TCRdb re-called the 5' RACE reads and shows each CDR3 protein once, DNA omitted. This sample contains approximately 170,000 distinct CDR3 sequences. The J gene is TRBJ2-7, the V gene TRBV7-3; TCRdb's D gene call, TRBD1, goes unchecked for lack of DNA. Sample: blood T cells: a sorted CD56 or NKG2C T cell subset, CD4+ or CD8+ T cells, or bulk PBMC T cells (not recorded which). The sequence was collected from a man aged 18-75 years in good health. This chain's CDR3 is CAIQGGKEQYF.